This T cell receptor beta chain was sequenced in a study of technical replicates of blood from several donors. This clone was seen only once. V shed 5 bases, J shed 0 bases, and the junction held 5 bases outside the gene matches. Germline V lookup: CDR1 PRHDT, CDR2 FYEKMQ (reference sequence). The CDR3 extends over 15 amino acids. Profiling relied on immunoSEQ multiplex PCR, and the TCRdb table lists in-frame clones only, not all of them. Among about 15,000 clones listed, approximately 80% were seen once. The source is a human donor in good health. Sequencing was carried out using PBMCs. V usage is TRBV13 and J usage is TRBJ2-7, with 9 bases lining up with TRBD1. The DNA of the CDR3 is TGTGCCAGCAGCGCGGGACAGGGATACTCCTACGAGCAGTACTTC. Translated, it gives CASSAGQGYSYEQYF.